Here is one TCR beta chain with its context. Its specificity is unknown. The data were taken from a study of graft-versus-host responses after intestinal transplantation. For the study at large: Anti-thymocyte globulin induction, then tacrolimus and steroids for about three years, went to all recipients. Broader study findings: Detection of GvH clones occurred in recipient marrow, and some had their first appearance in ileum or blood. Elevated graft-versus-host to host-versus-graft clonal ratios in allografts were recorded for patients with graft-donor T cell macrochimerism.

Some clones are missing from TCRdb's copy, which holds only in-frame ones; the method was immunoSEQ multiplex PCR. The sample yields 95,000 to 110,000 clones, about 90% seen once. The sequence was collected from a human donor who received an intestinal transplant. Here the sequenced sample was unstimulated CD4+ T cells sorted from spleen or lymph node cells, taken before intestinal transplant.

CDR3 DNA: TGCGCCAGCAGGGGTTGGGGGCCGGAGACCCAGTACTTC. Amino acid sequence: CASRGWGPETQYF. The chain joins TRBV5-1 to TRBJ2-5; D is perhaps TRBD1 (6 bases). This CDR3 has 13 residues. V lost 5 bases to trimming and J lost 5 bases, with 13 bases between them. Germline V gene sequence: CDR1 SGHRS, CDR2 YFSETQ.